There are a few counts of the clone carrying this T cell receptor (beta chain). The sample comes from a study of blood T cells in healthy people across ages. The CDR3 contains 13 residues. Unmatched junction bases numbered 3, after V lost 8 bases and J lost 0 bases. The V gene's germline CDR1 is GTSNPN and CDR2 SVGIG (reference sequence). It was with a sample-barcoded 5' primer and a J-beta primer mix that a second PCR of roughly 6 to 11 cycles was run. TCRdb passed the 5' RACE reads through MiXCR, listing each CDR3 protein once. The table has approximately 900,000 distinct CDR3 sequences, roughly 28% seen once. The same sample was also used in a study of T cells of mothers and their children. Turning to that study: Using around 1.4 ug per 15 ul, all extracted RNA underwent cDNA synthesis. Overlap ran slightly, non-significantly higher for related than unrelated mother-child pairs.

This receptor was identified in a middle-aged woman in good health. The rearrangement links TRBV30 to TRBJ2-1; 8 positions match TRBD1. The sample taken for sequencing was blood. This CDR3 reads CAGQGNSYNEQFF. CDR3 coding DNA: TGTGCCGGACAGGGCAACTCCTACAATGAGCAGTTCTTC.